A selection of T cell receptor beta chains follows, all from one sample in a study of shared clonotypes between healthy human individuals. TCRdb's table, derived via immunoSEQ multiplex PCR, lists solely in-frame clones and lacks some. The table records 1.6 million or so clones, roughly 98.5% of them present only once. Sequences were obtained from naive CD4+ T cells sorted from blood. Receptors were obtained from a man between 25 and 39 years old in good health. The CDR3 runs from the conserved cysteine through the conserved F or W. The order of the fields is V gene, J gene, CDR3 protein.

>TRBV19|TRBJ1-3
CASAQISGNTIYF
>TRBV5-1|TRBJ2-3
CASSLSQDTQYF
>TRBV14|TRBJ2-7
CASSPLGAYEQYF
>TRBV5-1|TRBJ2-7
CASSLQLANLYEQYF
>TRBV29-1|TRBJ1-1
CSVPGQGVPEAFF
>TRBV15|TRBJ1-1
CATSRARILNTEAFF
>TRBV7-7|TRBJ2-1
CASSSGDRGRNEQFF
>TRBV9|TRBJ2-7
CASSVGGRAVYEQYF
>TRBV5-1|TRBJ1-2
CASSLALTGNGYTF
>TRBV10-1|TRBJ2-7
CASSEVTGGEQYF
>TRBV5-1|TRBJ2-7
CASSLGGTRSYEQYF
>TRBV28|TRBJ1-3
CASSSPTGGSGNTIYF
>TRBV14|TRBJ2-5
CASSRNRQETQYF
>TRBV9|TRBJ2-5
CASSVSPQETQYF
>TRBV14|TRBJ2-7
CASSPTSGSYEQYF
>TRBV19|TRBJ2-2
CASSQRLPPNTGELFF
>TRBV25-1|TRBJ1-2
CASRGPGVPYGYTF
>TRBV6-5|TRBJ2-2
CASKRGGMNTGELFF
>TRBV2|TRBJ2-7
CASSAIVDEQYF
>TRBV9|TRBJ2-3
CASSAQGSLTAGDADTQYF
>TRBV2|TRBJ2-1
CASRAVFHEQFF
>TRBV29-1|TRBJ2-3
CSVGTLASSGTDTQYF
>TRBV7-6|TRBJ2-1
CASSRISGSSYNEQFF
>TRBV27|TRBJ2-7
CASSAPNRIHEQYF
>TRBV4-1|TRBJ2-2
CASSQDIPQGSGRANTGELFF
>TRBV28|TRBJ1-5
CASSLNPPGQPQHF
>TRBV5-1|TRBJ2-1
CASSLPKGNAYNEQFF
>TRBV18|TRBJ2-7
CASSLRTNYEQYF
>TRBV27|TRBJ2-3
CASKQFWAQGSTDTQYF
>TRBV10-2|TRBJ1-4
CASSAGARKKLFF
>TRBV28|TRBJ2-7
CASSPGGIYEQYF
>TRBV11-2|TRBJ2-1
CASSSSGLAGVFRNEQFF
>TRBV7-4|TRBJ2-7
CASSVGSKAYEQYF
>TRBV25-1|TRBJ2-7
CASTEGAGRVEQYF
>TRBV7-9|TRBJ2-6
CASSLGLAGEGTGANVLTF
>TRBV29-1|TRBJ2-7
CSVAGGSYEQYF
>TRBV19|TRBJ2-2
CASSIETGTYKELFF
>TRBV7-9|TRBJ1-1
CASSLWGENTEAFF
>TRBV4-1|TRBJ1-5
CASSHPRGSGGLSNQPQHF
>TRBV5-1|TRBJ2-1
CASSLSLDFTYNEQFF
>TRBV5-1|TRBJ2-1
CASSLSFGTLYNEQFF
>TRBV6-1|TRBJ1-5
CASIQGYDQPQHF
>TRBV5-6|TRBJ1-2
CASRRSQGALYGYTF
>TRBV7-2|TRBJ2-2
CASSLSSSGSGELFF
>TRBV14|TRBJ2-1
CASSQITGGGSYNEQFF
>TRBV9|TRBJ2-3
CASSETDTQYF
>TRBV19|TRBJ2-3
CASTPTGTDTQYF